The 17 T cell receptor beta chains reported below all come from one sample, sequenced in a study of blood T cells in healthy people across ages. Primers used in a second PCR of about 6 to 12 cycles were a sample-barcoded 5' primer and a J-beta primer mix. TCRdb processed the 5' RACE reads anew with MiXCR; each CDR3 protein has one entry. The sample includes fewer than 2,000,000 distinct CDR3 sequences, 30% to 40% of them seen just once. Sample: blood. All receptors come from a woman aged 30 to 39 in good health.

This clonotype was found many times. The CDR3 DNA reads as TGTGCCAGCAGTCGTCGACTAGGCGGTTACGAGCAGTACTTC. This encodes CASSRRLGGYEQYF. The chain carries TRBV27 and TRBJ2-7, with D tentatively TRBD2 (6 bases). V lost 5 bases and J lost 4, with 15 bases in between. Germline CDR1 and CDR2: MNHEY and SMNVEV (reference sequence). This CDR3 has 14 residues.

A word on this clonotype: One end of the junction does not line up with germline, which may come from a read error. The rearrangement uses TRBV20-1 and TRBJ2-7; no firm D call. This CDR3 is built from 13 residues. Germline CDR1 DFQATT, CDR2 SNEGSKA (reference sequence). DNA of the CDR3: TGCAGTGCGAGAGGATTAGTAGACTACGAGCAGTACTTC. This codes for CSARGLVDYEQYF.

The chain uses TRBV20-1 and TRBJ2-4; TRBD1 matches at 8 bases. The end of the DNA aligns better with TRBJ2-5, so the J call may be wrong. CDR1 is DFQATT, CDR2 SNEGSKA, per germline (reference sequence). This CDR3 spans 15 amino acids. The chain's CDR3 is CSAGGQGAIEGTQYF. The CDR3 DNA is TGCAGTGCTGGGGGGCAGGGGGCGATTGAAGGGACCCAGTACTTC.

This clonotype has a count of ten or more. The chain is built from TRBV12-3 or TRBV12-4 and TRBJ1-2; D is uncertain. CDR3 length: 13 residues. V lost 3 bases and J 0 bases, leaving 5 bases between the germline ends. The CDR3 region is CASSLESNYGYTF. CDR3 coding DNA: TGTGCCAGCAGTTTGGAGTCTAACTATGGCTACACCTTC.

The chain joins TRBV28 to TRBJ2-4; D is unresolved. Matching the DNA end better, TRBJ2-5 makes the J call doubtful. This CDR3 is 12 amino acids long. CDR1 is MDHEN and CDR2 is SYDVKM in the germline V gene. CDR3 amino acids: CASSLQVETQYF. The DNA for the CDR3 is TGTGCCAGCAGTCTTCAGGTCGAGACCCAGTACTTC.

This clonotype was found a few times. A junction boundary mismatches the germline segment, possibly from a read error. The chain uses TRBV20-1 and TRBJ2-1, with D maybe TRBD2 (5 bases). CDR1 is DFQATT, CDR2 SNEGSKA, per germline (reference sequence). CDR3 length equals 18 residues. The CDR3: CSARDPHVGVAGGNEQFF. CDR3 bases: TGCAGTGCTCGAGACCCACACGTTGGGGTAGCTGGAGGCAATGAGCAGTTCTTC.

The chain employs TRBV7-6 and TRBJ1-1; no clear D gene. The germline V gene encodes CDR1 SGHVS and CDR2 FNYEAQ. V was pared by 5 bases and J by 3 bases, with 10 bases between. The CDR3 covers 13 residues. The CDR3 reads CASSPNWDTEAFF. In DNA form, the CDR3 reads TGTGCCAGCAGCCCGAATTGGGACACTGAAGCTTTCTTT.

The V gene is TRBV7-2, the J gene TRBJ2-7; a possible D gene is TRBD2 (6 bases). Trimming shortened V by 0 bases and J by 3 bases, and 12 bases separated the two germline ends. The CDR3 has 15 residues. Germline V gene lookup returns CDR1 SGHTA and CDR2 FQGNSA. The CDR3, as DNA: TGTGCCAGCAGCTTAGCGGTAGCGGAGAACTACGAGCAGTACTTC. This gives the protein CASSLAVAENYEQYF.

This clonotype was counted once. CDR3 sequence reads: CASSPLRGTGGAKQYF. The CDR3 DNA follows: TGTGCCAGCTCACCACTCCGGGGGACAGGGGGGGCCAAGCAGTACTTC. The gene calls are TRBV18 and TRBJ2-7; TRBD1 aligns across 11 bases. The CDR3 consists of 16 residues. The V segment lost 1 base and the J segment 8 bases; nucleotides outside the gene matches: 10. The germline V gene encodes CDR1 KGHSH and CDR2 LQKENI.

V and J are TRBV25-1 and TRBJ1-2; the D gene is possibly TRBD1 (5 bases). V lost 0 bases and J lost 3, with 14 bases in between. CDR3 length: 16 amino acids. The germline V gene encodes CDR1 MGHDK and CDR2 SYGVNS. DNA of the CDR3: TGTGCCAGCAGTGAATACCTGGGGGGTCGGGACTATGGCTACACCTTC. This sequence encodes CASSEYLGGRDYGYTF.

The V and J genes are TRBV4-2 and TRBJ2-1; the match to TRBD2 covers 9 bases. The CDR3 has 14 residues. Germline V gene sequence: CDR1 LGHNA, CDR2 YNFKEQ. V lost 0 bases, J lost 15 bases, and 9 bases stayed unmatched. The CDR3 reads CASSQDPASGVVFF. In DNA form, the CDR3 reads TGTGCCAGCAGCCAAGATCCGGCTAGCGGGGTGGTGTTCTTC.

This clonotype was seen more than once but under ten times. The chain joins TRBV7-2 to TRBJ2-7, with 8 nucleotides matching TRBD2. V was clipped by 1 base and J by 0 bases; unmatched bases: 11. This CDR3 comprises 18 residues. Germline V CDR1 and CDR2: SGHTA, FQGNSA. In nucleotides, the CDR3 is TGTGCCAGCAGCTTAGTATATCCTAGCGGGTATTACTCCTACGAGCAGTACTTC. Translation: CASSLVYPSGYYSYEQYF. Supplemented by reference TRBV7-2 and TRBJ2-7, the full variable domain reads GAGVSQSPSNKVTEKGKDVELRCDPISGHTALYWYRQSLGQGLEFLIYFQGNSAPDKSGLPSDRFSAERTGGSVSTLTIQRTQQEDSAVYLCASSLVYPSGYYSYEQYFGPGTRLTVT.

This clonotype was observed a few times. This rearrangement joins TRBV9 to TRBJ2-1; possibly TRBD1 for D (6 bases). This CDR3 is 15 amino acids long. Germline loops: CDR1 SGDLS, CDR2 YYNGEE. V lost 4 bases to trimming and J lost 5 bases, with 16 bases between them. In nucleotides, the CDR3 is TGTGCCAGCAGCTCTGGGACACCCAAGGACAATGAGCAGTTCTTC. As protein: CASSSGTPKDNEQFF.

This clonotype was seen a handful of times. The chain combines TRBV29-1 with TRBJ2-5, with D possibly TRBD2 on 6 matching bases. Trimming shortened V by 3 bases and J by 9 bases, and 20 bases separated the two germline ends. CDR3 length: 14 residues. Per the germline V gene, CDR1 is SQVTM and CDR2 is ANQGSEA. In nucleotides, the CDR3 is TGCAGCGTTGACCATACTAGTATGGGGGAGGCCCAGTACTTC. Amino acids: CSVDHTSMGEAQYF.

The rearrangement uses TRBV5-1 and TRBJ2-7, with a possible D match to TRBD1 (6 bases). Trimming removed 2 bases from V and 6 bases from J, with 21 bases in between. The CDR3 runs to 16 residues. Germline loops: CDR1 SGHRS, CDR2 YFSETQ. CDR3 residues: CASSFTIIQGMGEQYF. Written as DNA, the CDR3 is TGCGCCAGCAGCTTCACGATTATCCAGGGGATGGGCGAGCAGTACTTC.

Only a few counts were recorded for this clonotype. The chain links TRBV7-9 to TRBJ1-6; TRBD1 aligns across 8 bases. The germline CDR1 and CDR2 sequences are SEHNR and FQNEAQ (reference sequence). CDR3 size: 15 residues. The junction had 12 bases not matched to a gene; V was cut back by 11 bases and J by 6 bases. This CDR3 is CAGGLGQVVNSPLHF. DNA for the CDR3: TGTGCCGGCGGCCTGGGACAGGTTGTTAATTCACCCCTCCACTTT.

This chain uses TRBV12-3 or TRBV12-4 with TRBJ1-2; D is uncertain. V dropped 5 bases and J dropped 3 bases, with 13 bases sitting between them. CDR3 length equals 14 residues. CDR3: CASSRSGVDYGYTF. The CDR3 DNA reads as TGTGCCAGCAGTAGATCCGGGGTGGACTATGGCTACACCTTC.